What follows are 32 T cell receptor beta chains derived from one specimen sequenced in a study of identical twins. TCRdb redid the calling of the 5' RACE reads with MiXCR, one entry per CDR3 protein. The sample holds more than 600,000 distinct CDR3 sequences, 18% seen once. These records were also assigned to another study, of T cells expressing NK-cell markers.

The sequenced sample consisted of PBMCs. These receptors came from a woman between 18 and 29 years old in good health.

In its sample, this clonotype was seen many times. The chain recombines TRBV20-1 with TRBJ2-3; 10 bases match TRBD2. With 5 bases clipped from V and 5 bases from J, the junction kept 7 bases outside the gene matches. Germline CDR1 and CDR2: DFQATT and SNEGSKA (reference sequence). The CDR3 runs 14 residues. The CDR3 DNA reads TGCAGTGCTTACAGCGGGGGGGCGGGAGATACGCAGTATTTT. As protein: CSAYSGGAGDTQYF.

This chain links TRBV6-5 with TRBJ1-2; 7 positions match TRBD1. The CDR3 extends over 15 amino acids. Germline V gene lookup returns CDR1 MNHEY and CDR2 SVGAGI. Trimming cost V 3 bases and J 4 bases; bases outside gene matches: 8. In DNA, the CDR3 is TGTGCCAGCAGTTATGTGGCAGGGGGGCTCTATGGCTACACCTTC. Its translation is CASSYVAGGLYGYTF.

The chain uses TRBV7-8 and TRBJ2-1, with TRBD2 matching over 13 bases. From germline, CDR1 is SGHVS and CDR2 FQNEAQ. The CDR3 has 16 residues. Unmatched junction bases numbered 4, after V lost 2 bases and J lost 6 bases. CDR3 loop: CASSLFTSGRANEQFF. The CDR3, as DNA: TGTGCCAGCAGCTTATTTACTAGCGGGAGGGCCAATGAGCAGTTCTTC.

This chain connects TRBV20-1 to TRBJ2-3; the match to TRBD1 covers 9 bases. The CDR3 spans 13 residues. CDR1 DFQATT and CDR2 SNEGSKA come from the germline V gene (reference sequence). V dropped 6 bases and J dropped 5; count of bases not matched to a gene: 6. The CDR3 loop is CSARQGGRDTQYF. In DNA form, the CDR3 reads TGCAGTGCCAGACAGGGGGGGAGAGATACGCAGTATTTT.

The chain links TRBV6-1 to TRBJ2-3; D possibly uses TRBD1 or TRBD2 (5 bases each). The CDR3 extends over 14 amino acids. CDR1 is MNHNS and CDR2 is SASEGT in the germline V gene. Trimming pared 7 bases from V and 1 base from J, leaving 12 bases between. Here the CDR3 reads CASTGTVGTDTQYF. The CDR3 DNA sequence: TGTGCCAGCACCGGGACCGTCGGCACAGATACGCAGTATTTT.

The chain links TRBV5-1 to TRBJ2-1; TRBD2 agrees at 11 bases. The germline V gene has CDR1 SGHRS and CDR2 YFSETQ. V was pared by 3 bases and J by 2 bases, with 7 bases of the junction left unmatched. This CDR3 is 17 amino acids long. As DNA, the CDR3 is TGCGCCAGCAGCTCTCCGACTAGCGGGACTACCTACAATGAGCAGTTCTTC. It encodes CASSSPTSGTTYNEQFF. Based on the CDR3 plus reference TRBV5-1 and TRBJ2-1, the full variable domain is KAGVTQTPRYLIKTRGQQVTLSCSPISGHRSVSWYQQTPGQGLQFLFEYFSETQRNKGNFPGRFSGRQFSNSRSEMNVSTLELGDSALYLCASSSPTSGTTYNEQFFGPGTRLTVL.

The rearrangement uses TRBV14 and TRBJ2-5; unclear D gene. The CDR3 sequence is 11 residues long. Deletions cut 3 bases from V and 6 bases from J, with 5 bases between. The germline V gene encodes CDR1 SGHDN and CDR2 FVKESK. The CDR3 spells CASSQVKTQYF. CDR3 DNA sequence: TGTGCCAGCAGCCAGGTGAAGACCCAGTACTTC.

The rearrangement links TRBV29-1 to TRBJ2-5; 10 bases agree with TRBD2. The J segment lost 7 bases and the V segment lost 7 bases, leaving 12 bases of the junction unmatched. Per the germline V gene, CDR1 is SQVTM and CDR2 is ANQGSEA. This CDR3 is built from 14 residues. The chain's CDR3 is CSAGWTSGPRTQYF. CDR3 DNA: TGCAGCGCAGGATGGACTAGCGGCCCTCGGACCCAGTACTTC.

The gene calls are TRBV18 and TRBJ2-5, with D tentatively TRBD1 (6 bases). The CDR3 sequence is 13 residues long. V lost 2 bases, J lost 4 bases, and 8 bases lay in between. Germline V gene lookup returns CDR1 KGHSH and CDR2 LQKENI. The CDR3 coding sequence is TGTGCCAGCTCACCAACCAGGGGAGAGACCCAGTACTTC. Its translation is CASSPTRGETQYF.

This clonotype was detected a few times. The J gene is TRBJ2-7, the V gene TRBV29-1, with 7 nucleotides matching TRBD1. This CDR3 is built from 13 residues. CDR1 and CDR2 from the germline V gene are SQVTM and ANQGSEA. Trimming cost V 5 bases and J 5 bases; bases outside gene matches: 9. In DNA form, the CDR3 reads TGCAGCGTTCGGGGACAGCAGATCCACGAGCAGTACTTC. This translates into CSVRGQQIHEQYF.

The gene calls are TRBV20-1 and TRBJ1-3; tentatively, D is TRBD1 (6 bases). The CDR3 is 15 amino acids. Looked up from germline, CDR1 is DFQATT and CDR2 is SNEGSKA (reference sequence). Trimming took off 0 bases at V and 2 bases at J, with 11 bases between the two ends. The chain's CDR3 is CSARDRGGAGNTIYF. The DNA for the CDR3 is TGCAGTGCTAGAGATCGTGGGGGCGCTGGAAACACCATATATTTT.

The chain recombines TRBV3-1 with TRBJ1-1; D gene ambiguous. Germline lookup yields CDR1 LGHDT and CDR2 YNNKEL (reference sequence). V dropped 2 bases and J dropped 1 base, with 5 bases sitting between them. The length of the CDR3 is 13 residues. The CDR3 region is CASSQSPNTEAFF. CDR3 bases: TGTGCCAGCAGCCAAAGCCCGAACACTGAAGCTTTCTTT.

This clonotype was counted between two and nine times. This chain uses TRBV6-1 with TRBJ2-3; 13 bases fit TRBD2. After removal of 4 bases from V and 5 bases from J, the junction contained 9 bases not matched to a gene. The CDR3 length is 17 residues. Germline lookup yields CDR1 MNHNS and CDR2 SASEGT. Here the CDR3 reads CASSAPGLAGQGDTQYF. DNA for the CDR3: TGTGCCAGCAGTGCTCCGGGACTAGCGGGGCAGGGAGATACGCAGTATTTT.

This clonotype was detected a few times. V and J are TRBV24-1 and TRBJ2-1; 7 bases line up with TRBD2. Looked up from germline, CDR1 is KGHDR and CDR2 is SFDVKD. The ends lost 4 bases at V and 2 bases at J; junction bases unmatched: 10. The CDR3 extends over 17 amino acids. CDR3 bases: TGTGCCACCAGTGAACTTAACAGCGGGAACGCCTACAATGAGCAGTTCTTC. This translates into CATSELNSGNAYNEQFF.

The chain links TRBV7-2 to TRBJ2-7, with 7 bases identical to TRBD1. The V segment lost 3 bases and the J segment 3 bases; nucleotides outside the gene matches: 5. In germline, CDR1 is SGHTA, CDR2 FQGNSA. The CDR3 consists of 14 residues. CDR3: CASSLSGQFYEQYF. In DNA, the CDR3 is TGTGCCAGCAGCTTGTCGGGACAGTTCTACGAGCAGTACTTC.

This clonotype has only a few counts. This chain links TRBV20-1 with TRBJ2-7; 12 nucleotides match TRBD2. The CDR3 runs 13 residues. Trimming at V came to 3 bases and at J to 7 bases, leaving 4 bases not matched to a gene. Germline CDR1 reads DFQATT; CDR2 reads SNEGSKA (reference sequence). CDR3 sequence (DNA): TGCAGTGCTAGGACTAGCGGGAGTTGGGAGCAGTACTTC. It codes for CSARTSGSWEQYF.

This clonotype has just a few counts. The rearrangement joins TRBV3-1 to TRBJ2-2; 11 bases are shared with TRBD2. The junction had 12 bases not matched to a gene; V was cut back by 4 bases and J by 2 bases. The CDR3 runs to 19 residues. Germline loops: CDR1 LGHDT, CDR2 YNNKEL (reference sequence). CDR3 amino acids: CASSPTRASGRINTGELFF. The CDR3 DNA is TGTGCCAGCAGCCCAACGCGGGCTAGCGGGAGGATTAACACCGGGGAGCTGTTTTTT.

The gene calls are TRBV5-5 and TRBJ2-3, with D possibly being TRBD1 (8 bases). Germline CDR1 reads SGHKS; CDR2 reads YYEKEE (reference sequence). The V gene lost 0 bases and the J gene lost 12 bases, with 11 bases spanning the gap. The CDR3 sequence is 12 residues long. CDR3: CASSLDRGGQYF. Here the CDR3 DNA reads TGTGCCAGCAGCTTGGACAGGGGGGGACAGTATTTT.

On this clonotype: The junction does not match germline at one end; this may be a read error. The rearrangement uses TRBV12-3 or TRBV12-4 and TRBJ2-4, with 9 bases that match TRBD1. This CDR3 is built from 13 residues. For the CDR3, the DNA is TGTACCAGCAGTTCGGGGGACAGGGACATTCAGTACTTC. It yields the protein CTSSSGDRDIQYF.

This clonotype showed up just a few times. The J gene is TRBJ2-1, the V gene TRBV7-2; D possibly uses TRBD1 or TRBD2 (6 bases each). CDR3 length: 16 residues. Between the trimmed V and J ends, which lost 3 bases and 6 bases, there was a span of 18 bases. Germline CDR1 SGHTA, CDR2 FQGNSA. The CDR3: CASSFGGGRESNEQFF. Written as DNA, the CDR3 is TGTGCCAGCAGCTTTGGAGGGGGGCGAGAATCCAATGAGCAGTTCTTC.

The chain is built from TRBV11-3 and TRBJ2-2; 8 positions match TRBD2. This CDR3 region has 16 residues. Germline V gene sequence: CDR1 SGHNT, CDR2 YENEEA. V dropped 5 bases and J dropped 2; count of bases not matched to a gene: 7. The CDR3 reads CASSPSSGGNTGELFF. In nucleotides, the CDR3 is TGTGCCAGCAGCCCCTCGAGCGGGGGTAACACCGGGGAGCTGTTTTTT.

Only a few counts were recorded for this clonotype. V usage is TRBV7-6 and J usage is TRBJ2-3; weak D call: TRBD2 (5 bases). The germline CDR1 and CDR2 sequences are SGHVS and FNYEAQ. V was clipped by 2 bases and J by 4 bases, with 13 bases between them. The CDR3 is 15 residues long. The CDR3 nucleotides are TGTGCCAGCAGCTTATTCGGGGTGGAACCAGATACGCAGTATTTT. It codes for CASSLFGVEPDTQYF. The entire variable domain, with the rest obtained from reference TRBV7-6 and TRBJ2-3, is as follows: GAGVSQSPRYKVTKRGQDVALRCDPISGHVSLYWYRQALGQGPEFLTYFNYEAQQDKSGLPNDRFSAERPEGSISTLTIQRTEQRDSAMYRCASSLFGVEPDTQYFGPGTRLTVL.

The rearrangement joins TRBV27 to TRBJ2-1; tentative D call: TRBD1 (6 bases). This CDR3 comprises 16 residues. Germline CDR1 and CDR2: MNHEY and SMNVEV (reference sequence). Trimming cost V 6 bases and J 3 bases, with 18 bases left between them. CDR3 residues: CASSTGGVGFYNEQFF. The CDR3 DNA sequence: TGTGCCAGCAGCACTGGGGGCGTTGGGTTCTACAATGAGCAGTTCTTC.

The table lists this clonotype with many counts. CDR3 DNA: TGTGCCAGCAGTTTAAGACAGGGGGCACAGCCCCAGCATTTT. This gives the protein CASSLRQGAQPQHF. The rearrangement links TRBV12-3 or TRBV12-4 to TRBJ1-5; 10 bases map to TRBD1. The CDR3 contains 14 residues. V lost 2 bases, J lost 7 bases, and 2 bases stayed unmatched.

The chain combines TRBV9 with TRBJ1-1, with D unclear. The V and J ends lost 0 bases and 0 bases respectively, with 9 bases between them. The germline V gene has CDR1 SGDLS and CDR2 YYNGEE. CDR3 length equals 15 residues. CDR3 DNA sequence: TGTGCCAGCAGCGTAGTCGCAGGTCTGAACACTGAAGCTTTCTTT. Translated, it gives CASSVVAGLNTEAFF.

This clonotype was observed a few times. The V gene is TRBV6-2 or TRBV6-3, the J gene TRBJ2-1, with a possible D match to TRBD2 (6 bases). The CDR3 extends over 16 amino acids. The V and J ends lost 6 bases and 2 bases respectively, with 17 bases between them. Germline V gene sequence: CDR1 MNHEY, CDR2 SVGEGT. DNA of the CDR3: TGTGCCAGCAGGCCCCAACGGGGGACTCCCTACAATGAGCAGTTCTTC. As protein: CASRPQRGTPYNEQFF.

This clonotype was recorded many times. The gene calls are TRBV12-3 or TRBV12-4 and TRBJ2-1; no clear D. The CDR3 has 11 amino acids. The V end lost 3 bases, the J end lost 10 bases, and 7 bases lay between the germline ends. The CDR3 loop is CASSFKLEQFF. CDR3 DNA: TGTGCCAGCAGTTTTAAGCTAGAGCAGTTCTTC.

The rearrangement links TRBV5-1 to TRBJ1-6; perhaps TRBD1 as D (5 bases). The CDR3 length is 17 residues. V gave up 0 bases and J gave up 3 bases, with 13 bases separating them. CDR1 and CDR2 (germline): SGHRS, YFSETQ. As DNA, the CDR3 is TGCGCCAGCAGCTTGGCCCGTAGCGGGGGCTATAATTCACCCCTCCACTTT. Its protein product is CASSLARSGGYNSPLHF.

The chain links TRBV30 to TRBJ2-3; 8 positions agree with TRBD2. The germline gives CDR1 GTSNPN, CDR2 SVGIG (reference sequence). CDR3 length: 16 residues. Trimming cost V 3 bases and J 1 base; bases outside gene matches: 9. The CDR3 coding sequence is TGTGCCTGGAGCCAACGTAGCGGGACTCGCACAGATACGCAGTATTTT. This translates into CAWSQRSGTRTDTQYF.

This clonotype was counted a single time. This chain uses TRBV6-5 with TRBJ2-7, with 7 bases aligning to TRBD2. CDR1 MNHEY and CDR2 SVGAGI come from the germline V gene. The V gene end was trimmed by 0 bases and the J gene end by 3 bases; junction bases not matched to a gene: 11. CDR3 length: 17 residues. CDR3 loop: CASSYSRILASYYEQYF. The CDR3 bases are TGTGCCAGCAGTTACTCCCGGATACTAGCGTCATACTACGAGCAGTACTTC.

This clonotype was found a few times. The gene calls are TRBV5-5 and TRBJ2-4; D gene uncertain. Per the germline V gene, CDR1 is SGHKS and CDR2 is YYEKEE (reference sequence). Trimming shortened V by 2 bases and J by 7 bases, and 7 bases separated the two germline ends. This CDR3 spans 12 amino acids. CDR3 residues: CASSFGSNIQYF. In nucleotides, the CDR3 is TGTGCCAGCAGCTTTGGTAGTAACATTCAGTACTTC.

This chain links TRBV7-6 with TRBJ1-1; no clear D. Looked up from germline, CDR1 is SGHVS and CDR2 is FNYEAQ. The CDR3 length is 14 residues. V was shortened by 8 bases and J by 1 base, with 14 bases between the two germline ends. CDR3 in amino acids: CASVRAVGNTEAFF. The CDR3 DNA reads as TGTGCCAGCGTGAGAGCAGTGGGGAACACTGAAGCTTTCTTT.